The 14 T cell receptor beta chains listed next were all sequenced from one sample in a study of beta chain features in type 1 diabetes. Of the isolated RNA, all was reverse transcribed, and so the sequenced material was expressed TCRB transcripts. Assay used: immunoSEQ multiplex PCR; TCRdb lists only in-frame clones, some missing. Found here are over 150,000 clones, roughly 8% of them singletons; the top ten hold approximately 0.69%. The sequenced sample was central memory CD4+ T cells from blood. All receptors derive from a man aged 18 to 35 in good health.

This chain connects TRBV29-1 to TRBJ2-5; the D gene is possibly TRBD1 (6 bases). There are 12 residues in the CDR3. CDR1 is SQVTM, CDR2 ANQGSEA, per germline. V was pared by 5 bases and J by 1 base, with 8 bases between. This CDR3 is CSVSDSQETQYF. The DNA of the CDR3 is TGCAGCGTTTCGGACAGCCAAGAGACCCAGTACTTC.

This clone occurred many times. The CDR3 nucleotides read TGCGCCAGCAGCCTGCAGGGGATCAATGGCTACACCTTC. Encoded protein: CASSLQGINGYTF. This sequence joins TRBV4-3 and TRBJ1-2, with D perhaps TRBD1 (6 bases). The CDR3 consists of 13 residues. Trimming cost V 4 bases and J 6 bases, with 12 bases left between them. Germline CDR1 and CDR2: LGHNA and YSLEER.

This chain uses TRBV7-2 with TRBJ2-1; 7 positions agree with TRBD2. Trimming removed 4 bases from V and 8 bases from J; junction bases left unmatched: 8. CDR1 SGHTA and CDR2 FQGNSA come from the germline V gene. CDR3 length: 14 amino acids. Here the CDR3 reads CASSSLTSVHEQFF. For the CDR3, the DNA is TGTGCCAGCAGCTCGCTAACTAGCGTCCATGAGCAGTTCTTC. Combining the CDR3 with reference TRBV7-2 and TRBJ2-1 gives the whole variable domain GAGVSQSPSNKVTEKGKDVELRCDPISGHTALYWYRQSLGQGLEFLIYFQGNSAPDKSGLPSDRFSAERTGGSVSTLTIQRTQQEDSAVYLCASSSLTSVHEQFFGPGTRLTVL.

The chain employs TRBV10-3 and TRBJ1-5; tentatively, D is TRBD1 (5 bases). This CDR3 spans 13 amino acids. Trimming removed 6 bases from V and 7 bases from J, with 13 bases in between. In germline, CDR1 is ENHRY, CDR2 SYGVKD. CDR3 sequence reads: CAIRQQEGQPQHF. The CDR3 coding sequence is TGTGCCATCAGACAACAGGAGGGCCAGCCCCAGCATTTT.

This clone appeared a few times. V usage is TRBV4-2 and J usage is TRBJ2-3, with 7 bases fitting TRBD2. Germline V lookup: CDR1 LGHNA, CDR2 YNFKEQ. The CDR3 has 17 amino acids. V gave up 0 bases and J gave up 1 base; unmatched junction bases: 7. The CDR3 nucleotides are TGTGCCAGCAGCCAAGAAGGGCCGGGGGGAGGCACAGATACGCAGTATTTT. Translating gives CASSQEGPGGGTDTQYF.

Written as DNA, the CDR3 is TGTGCCAGCAGTTACTCTGGCGGGGTCGTGGGGGAGCAGTACTTC. Amino acid sequence: CASSYSGGVVGEQYF. The chain employs TRBV6-5 and TRBJ2-7, with a possible D match to TRBD2 (6 bases). V was pared by 0 bases and J by 7 bases, with 16 bases between. CDR1 and CDR2 from the germline V gene are MNHEY and SVGAGI. The CDR3 has 15 residues.

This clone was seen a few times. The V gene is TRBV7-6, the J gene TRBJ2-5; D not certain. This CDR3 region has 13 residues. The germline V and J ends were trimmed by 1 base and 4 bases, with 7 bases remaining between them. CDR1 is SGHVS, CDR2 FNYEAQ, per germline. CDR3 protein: CASSLGSRETQYF. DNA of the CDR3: TGTGCCAGCAGCTTAGGGAGTCGAGAGACCCAGTACTTC.

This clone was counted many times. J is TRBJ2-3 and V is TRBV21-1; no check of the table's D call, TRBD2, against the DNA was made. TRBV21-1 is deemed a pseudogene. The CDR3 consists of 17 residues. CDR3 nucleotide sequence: TGTGCCAGCAGCACCCAAGGGGACTCCTGGGACCCAGATACGCAGTATTTT. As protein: CASSTQGDSWDPDTQYF.

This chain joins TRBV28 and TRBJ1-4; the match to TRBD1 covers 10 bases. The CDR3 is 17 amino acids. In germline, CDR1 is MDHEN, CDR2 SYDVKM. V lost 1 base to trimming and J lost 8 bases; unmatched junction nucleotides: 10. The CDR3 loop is CASSLFWGGQGYEKLFF. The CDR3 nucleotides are TGTGCCAGCAGTTTATTCTGGGGGGGACAGGGGTACGAAAAACTGTTTTTT.

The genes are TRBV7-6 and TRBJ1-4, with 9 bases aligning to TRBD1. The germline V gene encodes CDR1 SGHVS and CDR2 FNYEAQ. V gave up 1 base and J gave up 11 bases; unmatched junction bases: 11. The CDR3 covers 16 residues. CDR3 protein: CASSLDSGQGVRKLFF. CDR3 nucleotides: TGTGCCAGCAGCTTAGATTCGGGACAGGGAGTGAGGAAACTGTTTTTT.

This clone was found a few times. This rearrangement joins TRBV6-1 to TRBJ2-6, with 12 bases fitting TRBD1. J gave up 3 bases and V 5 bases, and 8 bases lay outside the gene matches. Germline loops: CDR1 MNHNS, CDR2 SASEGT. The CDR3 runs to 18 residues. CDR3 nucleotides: TGTGCCAGCAGTCAAGGGGGACAGGGGGCTGATGGGGCCAACGTCCTGACTTTC. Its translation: CASSQGGQGADGANVLTF.

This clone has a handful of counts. For the CDR3, the DNA is TGTGCCAGCAGCGTAGTTCAGGAAGGGGCCGGGGAGCTGTTTTTT. This sequence encodes CASSVVQEGAGELFF. This sequence joins TRBV9 and TRBJ2-2, with D maybe TRBD1 (5 bases). The CDR3 totals 15 residues. V was cut by 0 bases and J by 6 bases, with 12 bases left in between. Germline CDR1 SGDLS, CDR2 YYNGEE.

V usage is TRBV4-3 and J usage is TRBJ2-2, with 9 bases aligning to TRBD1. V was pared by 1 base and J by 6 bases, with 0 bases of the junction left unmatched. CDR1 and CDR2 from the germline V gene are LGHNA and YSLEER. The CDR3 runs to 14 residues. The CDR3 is CASSQGQGAGELFF. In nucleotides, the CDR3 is TGCGCCAGCAGCCAAGGACAGGGGGCCGGGGAGCTGTTTTTT.

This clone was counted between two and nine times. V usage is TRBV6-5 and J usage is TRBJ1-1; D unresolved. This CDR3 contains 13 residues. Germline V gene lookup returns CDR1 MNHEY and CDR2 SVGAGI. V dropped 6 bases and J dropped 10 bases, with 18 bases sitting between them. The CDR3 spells CASSQPESQRAFF. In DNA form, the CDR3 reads TGTGCCAGCAGCCAGCCGGAGAGCCAGAGAGCTTTCTTT.